A selection of T cell receptor beta chains follows, all from one sample in a study of shared clonotypes between healthy human individuals. Using immunoSEQ multiplex PCR, the repertoire was profiled, and TCRdb retains in-frame clones only, with some absent. The top ten hold about 0.4% of the sample, which has fewer than 1.6 million clones, approximately 98.5% seen once. Sequences were obtained from naive CD4+ T cells sorted from blood. The receptors were gathered from a man aged 25 to 40 in good health. CDR3s include the opening cysteine and the closing phenylalanine or tryptophan. Fields, in order: clone size, V gene, J gene, D gene, CDR3 protein, CDR3 DNA. D genes are given only for firm matches. Size tells how often a clone was seen (once, few, many) or the class of an expanded clone, and some rows leave it out.

.	TRBV7-3	TRBJ1-1	.	CASSLTDKGEAFF	TGTGCCAGCAGCTTAACCGACAAAGGAGAAGCTTTCTTT
.	TRBV6-4	TRBJ2-3	.	CASSDEITDTQYF	TGTGCCAGCAGTGACGAGATCACAGATACGCAGTATTTT
.	TRBV7-2	TRBJ2-7	TRBD1	CASSRDRSSYEQYF	TGTGCCAGCAGCCGGGACAGGTCCTCCTACGAGCAGTACTTC
.	TRBV5-4	TRBJ1-2	.	CASSLEGISYGYTF	TGTGCCAGCAGCTTGGAGGGGATTTCCTATGGCTACACCTTC
.	TRBV7-2	TRBJ2-7	TRBD1	CASSLETGTEQYF	TGTGCCAGCAGCTTAGAGACAGGGACAGAGCAGTACTTC
.	TRBV7-9	TRBJ2-5	.	CASSRPREETQYF	TGTGCCAGCAGCAGACCCAGGGAAGAGACCCAGTACTTC
.	TRBV18	TRBJ2-3	TRBD1	CASSQQGTDTQYF	TGTGCCAGCTCTCAACAGGGGACAGATACGCAGTATTTT
.	TRBV7-9	TRBJ1-1	.	CASSLKYGNTEAFF	TGTGCCAGCAGCTTAAAGTACGGGAACACTGAAGCTTTCTTT
.	TRBV9	TRBJ2-7	TRBD2	CASSVGLAGPYEQYF	TGTGCCAGCAGCGTGGGACTAGCGGGACCCTACGAGCAGTACTTC
.	TRBV2	TRBJ2-6	.	CASSVVAGANVLTF	TGTGCCAGCAGTGTCGTCGCTGGGGCCAACGTCCTGACTTTC
.	TRBV19	TRBJ1-2	TRBD1	CASRKGQGARYGYTF	TGTGCCAGTAGAAAGGGACAGGGGGCACGATATGGCTACACCTTC
.	TRBV5-4	TRBJ2-1	.	CASSLAGVLNNEQFF	TGTGCCAGCAGCTTGGCCGGGGTTTTGAACAATGAGCAGTTCTTC
.	TRBV29-1	TRBJ2-3	TRBD1	CSVEDREKDTQYF	TGCAGCGTTGAGGACAGGGAGAAAGATACGCAGTATTTT
.	TRBV27	TRBJ1-1	.	CASSWKGRDTEAFF	TGTGCCAGCAGTTGGAAGGGGCGGGACACTGAAGCTTTCTTT
.	TRBV28	TRBJ1-5	TRBD1	CASSNGQVHHQPQHF	TGTGCCAGCAGCAACGGACAGGTCCACCATCAGCCCCAGCATTTT
.	TRBV5-6	TRBJ1-1	.	CASSSLQGFSAFF	TGTGCCAGCAGCTCCCTACAGGGCTTCAGCGCTTTCTTT
.	TRBV7-9	TRBJ2-3	.	CASSGRDSTDTQYF	TGTGCCAGCAGCGGTCGGGACAGCACAGATACGCAGTATTTT
.	TRBV18	TRBJ2-3	.	CASSPLEGSTDTQYF	TGTGCCAGCTCACCATTAGAGGGTTCAACAGATACGCAGTATTTT
.	TRBV7-9	TRBJ1-1	.	CASSSYPDSGDSDEAFF	TGTGCCAGCAGCAGTTACCCTGATTCAGGTGACTCGGATGAAGCTTTCTTT
.	TRBV5-1	TRBJ1-2	TRBD1	CASSFDRDYGYTF	TGCGCCAGCAGCTTCGACAGGGACTATGGCTACACCTTC
.	TRBV5-1	TRBJ2-3	.	CASSPTGTSTDTQYF	TGCGCCAGCAGCCCGACAGGAACTAGCACAGATACGCAGTATTTT
.	TRBV19	TRBJ2-6	.	CASSRGINGANVLTF	TGTGCCAGTAGTAGAGGGATTAATGGGGCCAACGTCCTGACTTTC
.	TRBV11-2	TRBJ2-2	.	CASSFAGTGELFF	TGTGCCAGCAGCTTCGCGGGGACCGGGGAGCTGTTTTTT
.	TRBV27	TRBJ2-3	.	CASRIWTAARGDTQYF	TGTGCCAGCAGAATTTGGACGGCCGCGAGGGGAGATACGCAGTATTTT
.	TRBV9	TRBJ2-5	.	CASSVGQRETQYF	TGTGCCAGCAGCGTAGGCCAGAGAGAGACCCAGTACTTC
once	TRBV10-3	TRBJ1-1	.	CAIQGVKNTEAFF	TGTGCCATACAGGGCGTAAAGAACACTGAAGCTTTCTTT
.	TRBV5-4	TRBJ1-5	TRBD1	CASSQQGAHGPQHF	TGTGCCAGCAGTCAACAGGGGGCCCACGGGCCCCAGCATTTT
.	TRBV9	TRBJ1-5	TRBD1	CASSAGGANQPQHF	TGTGCCAGCAGCGCAGGGGGAGCCAATCAGCCCCAGCATTTT
.	TRBV30	TRBJ2-6	.	CAWSALGANVLTF	TGTGCCTGGAGCGCCCTAGGGGCCAACGTCCTGACTTTC
.	TRBV5-1	TRBJ1-1	TRBD1	CASSTEGQGDTEAFF	TGCGCCAGCAGCACCGAGGGACAGGGGGACACTGAAGCTTTCTTT
.	TRBV14	TRBJ2-1	TRBD2	CASSQGTSGKYNEQFF	TGTGCCAGCAGCCAAGGGACTAGCGGCAAGTACAATGAGCAGTTCTTC
.	TRBV19	TRBJ2-1	TRBD1	CASNFPGGVHNEQFF	TGTGCCAGTAATTTCCCAGGGGGCGTCCACAATGAGCAGTTCTTC
.	TRBV14	TRBJ2-2	.	CASSQYRGPGELFF	TGTGCCAGCAGCCAATACCGAGGTCCCGGGGAGCTGTTTTTT
.	TRBV19	TRBJ2-3	TRBD2	CASKAGATDTQYF	TGTGCCAGTAAGGCGGGAGCGACAGATACGCAGTATTTT
.	TRBV4-1	TRBJ2-1	.	CASSQDREKWTRGGNEQFF	TGCGCCAGCAGCCAAGATCGTGAAAAATGGACTAGGGGGGGCAATGAGCAGTTCTTC
.	TRBV7-2	TRBJ2-7	.	CASSLANSYEQYF	TGTGCCAGCAGCTTAGCCAACTCCTACGAGCAGTACTTC
.	TRBV10-3	TRBJ1-1	TRBD1	CAISVDRVNTEAFF	TGTGCCATCAGTGTCGACAGGGTTAACACTGAAGCTTTCTTT
.	TRBV7-2	TRBJ1-2	.	CASSLAAGNYGYTF	TGTGCCAGCAGCTTAGCGGCAGGGAACTATGGCTACACCTTC
.	TRBV5-1	TRBJ2-7	TRBD2	CASSLDPSGAYEQYF	TGCGCCAGCAGCTTGGACCCTAGCGGAGCCTACGAGCAGTACTTC
.	TRBV28	TRBJ2-3	.	CASSLWGSGGTDTQYF	TGTGCCAGCAGTTTATGGGGTTCGGGGGGCACAGATACGCAGTATTTT
.	TRBV14	TRBJ2-1	.	CASRGASYNEQFF	TGTGCCAGCAGAGGCGCCTCCTACAATGAGCAGTTCTTC
.	TRBV11-2	TRBJ1-2	TRBD1	CASSSDRGNYGYTF	TGTGCCAGCAGCTCGGACAGGGGTAACTATGGCTACACCTTC
.	TRBV18	TRBJ1-5	TRBD1	CASSELDRSQPQHF	TGTGCCAGCTCCGAATTGGACAGGTCTCAGCCCCAGCATTTT
.	TRBV6-1	TRBJ1-3	TRBD1	CASSEQGAVGSIYF	TGTGCCAGCAGTGAACAGGGGGCAGTAGGGTCCATATATTTT